This entry is about one T cell receptor (beta chain). Antigen unknown. This record belongs to a study of cytomegalovirus exposure and HLA in healthy donors. Findings and limits, study-wide: Data from an earlier analysis indicated that most TCR beta V segments were productive either about 90% or about 30% of the time. Sequencing artifact likely explains a cluster of highly shared sequence variants.

V shed 3 bases and J 3 bases; nucleotides not matched to a gene: 15. The CDR3 runs 18 residues. Germline CDR1 and CDR2: SGHNT and YYREEE (reference sequence). Use of 60 Vbeta and 13 Jbeta primers characterized the PCR. Profiled with immunoSEQ multiplex PCR; TCRdb holds only in-frame clones, not every one. Here the sample spans approximately 170,000 clones, over 75% being singletons. Healthy bone marrow donors supplied every sample. V and J are TRBV5-4 and TRBJ2-3, with TRBD2 identical over 8 bases. The clonotype was recovered from a middle-aged man in good health and CMV-seropositive. Material: PBMCs. CDR3 nucleotide sequence: TGTGCCAGCAGCTCCAGAACGAGCGGGAGTGGGGGGACAGATACGCAGTATTTT. As protein: CASSSRTSGSGGTDTQYF.